The next 15 T cell receptor beta chains were all read from a single sample in a study of Ad26.COV2.S vaccination and SARS-CoV-2 variants. Sample treatment: around 19 received Ad26.COV2.S at low or high dose, single or two shots; 5 received placebo; per-sample allocation not given. All samples were drawn on day 63, counting from the first vaccine or placebo injection. The method was immunoSEQ multiplex PCR; TCRdb's version includes in-frame clones alone and lacks a portion of them. This sample has 200,000 to 250,000 clones, with more than 75% found just once. This material consisted of peripheral blood, taken in a trial of Ad26.COV2.S vaccine versus placebo. Receptor source: a person between 18 and 65 years old who received the Ad26.COV2.S COVID-19 vaccine or a placebo.

This clone was picked up one time. The chain recombines TRBV7-9 with TRBJ2-4, with D uncertain. This CDR3 is 16 amino acids long. The germline V gene has CDR1 SEHNR and CDR2 FQNEAQ (reference sequence). Trimming took off 3 bases at V and 0 bases at J, with 12 bases between the two ends. The CDR3 sequence is CASSLTLSQAKNIQYF. In nucleotides, the CDR3 is TGTGCCAGCAGCTTGACCCTTTCCCAAGCCAAAAACATTCAGTACTTC. Complete variable domain (other parts from reference TRBV7-9 and TRBJ2-4): DTGVSQNPRHKITKRGQNVTFRCDPISEHNRLYWYRQTLGQGPEFLTYFQNEAQLEKSRLLSDRFSAERPKGSFSTLEIQRTEQGDSAMYLCASSLTLSQAKNIQYFGAGTRLSVL.

The chain links TRBV4-2 to TRBJ1-2; 11 nucleotides align to TRBD1. The CDR3 has 15 amino acids. Germline lookup yields CDR1 LGHNA and CDR2 YNFKEQ. V dropped 3 bases and J dropped 7; count of bases not matched to a gene: 7. The CDR3 DNA reads as TGTGCCAGCAGCCAGGGGACAGGGGGGGAGACTGGCTACACCTTC. Protein: CASSQGTGGETGYTF.

The rearrangement links TRBV2 to TRBJ1-5, with a possible D match to TRBD1 (5 bases). CDR1 is SNHLY, CDR2 FYNNEI, per germline. The CDR3 contains 13 residues. V dropped 6 bases and J dropped 3 bases, with 9 bases sitting between them. The CDR3 loop reads CASRQVLNQPQHF. CDR3 in DNA: TGTGCCAGCAGACAGGTTCTCAATCAGCCCCAGCATTTT.

V usage is TRBV5-1 and J usage is TRBJ2-3, with D unclear. Germline CDR1 SGHRS, CDR2 YFSETQ. Trimming shortened V by 2 bases and J by 5 bases, and 15 bases separated the two germline ends. This CDR3 has 15 amino acids. This chain's CDR3 is CASSLDGQILDTQYF. In nucleotides, the CDR3 is TGCGCCAGCAGCTTAGACGGCCAGATACTAGATACGCAGTATTTT.

This clone was detected only once. The J gene is TRBJ2-5, the V gene TRBV11-3; the D gene is possibly TRBD2 (5 bases). The CDR3 runs to 13 residues. CDR1 is SGHNT and CDR2 is YENEEA in the germline V gene. V lost 2 bases, J lost 5 bases, and 9 bases lay in between. The CDR3 loop reads CASSLSPGETQYF. CDR3 bases: TGTGCCAGCAGCTTATCCCCGGGGGAGACCCAGTACTTC.

The chain has TRBV6-1 and TRBJ1-3; D gene unclear. Trimming stripped 3 bases from V and 4 bases from J, with 4 bases between. Germline V gene sequence: CDR1 MNHNS, CDR2 SASEGT. This CDR3 comprises 12 residues. For the CDR3, the DNA is TGTGCCAGCAGTGATTTAGGAAACACCATATATTTT. This translates into CASSDLGNTIYF.

This clone was seen once. This rearrangement joins TRBV12-1 to TRBJ2-1; the D segment call TRBD2 is taken from the table without a DNA check. TRBV12-1 is a pseudogene. This CDR3 has 13 amino acids. The DNA of the CDR3 is TGTGCCAGCAGCTTTGTCGCGGGAAACGAGCAGTTCTTC. Translated: CASSFVAGNEQFF.

This clone was observed a single time. The chain carries TRBV21-1 and TRBJ2-2; the table's D gene call, TRBD1, was not cross checked with the DNA. TRBV21-1 is a pseudogene segment. The CDR3 sequence is 16 residues long. The CDR3 is CASSKAPRGAPGELFF. In DNA, the CDR3 is TGTGCCAGCAGCAAAGCTCCCAGGGGGGCACCCGGGGAGCTGTTTTTT.

There are a few counts of this clone. This rearrangement joins TRBV28 to TRBJ2-7; TRBD2 is a possible D gene (5 bases). CDR1 and CDR2 (germline): MDHEN, SYDVKM. The CDR3 is made up of 13 amino acids. With 5 bases removed from V and 11 bases from J, the gap between germline ends came to 19 bases. The CDR3 bases are TGTGCCAGCAGTCGGACGAGGGCGGGCCGGAAGTACTTC. Its protein product is CASSRTRAGRKYF.

This sequence joins TRBV5-1 and TRBJ2-5, with TRBD1 matching over 9 bases. Germline V lookup: CDR1 SGHRS, CDR2 YFSETQ. This CDR3 has 16 residues. Trimming removed 4 bases from V and 5 bases from J; junction bases left unmatched: 12. This CDR3 reads CASSAGTGGLGETQYF. CDR3 coding DNA: TGCGCCAGCAGCGCTGGAACAGGGGGCTTGGGGGAGACCCAGTACTTC.

This chain links TRBV12-3 or TRBV12-4 with TRBJ2-1; 9 bases are a match to TRBD1. The CDR3 spans 13 residues. V lost 3 bases, J lost 7 bases, and 1 base stayed unmatched. CDR3 residues: CASSFGQGNEQFF. In DNA, the CDR3 is TGTGCCAGCAGTTTCGGACAGGGGAATGAGCAGTTCTTC.

The chain combines TRBV7-2 with TRBJ1-1; D remains unclear. Germline loops: CDR1 SGHTA, CDR2 FQGNSA. V was cut by 1 base and J by 1 base, with 4 bases left in between. The CDR3 sequence is 13 residues long. The CDR3 loop reads CASSLGANTEAFF. In DNA, the CDR3 is TGTGCCAGCAGCTTAGGGGCGAACACTGAAGCTTTCTTT.

The chain carries TRBV9 and TRBJ2-7; 9 nucleotides match TRBD1. The CDR3 length is 13 residues. V trimming: 3 bases; J trimming: 6 bases; junction bases outside the gene matches: 4. From germline, CDR1 is SGDLS and CDR2 YYNGEE. DNA for the CDR3: TGTGCCAGCAGCGGGGGACAGGGCGGCGAGCAGTACTTC. Translation: CASSGGQGGEQYF.

The V call is TRBV7-2, the J call TRBJ2-1; 12 bases fit TRBD2. Germline CDR1 and CDR2: SGHTA and FQGNSA. Trimming at V came to 6 bases and at J to 9 bases, leaving 9 bases not matched to a gene. The CDR3 is 15 residues long. In DNA form, the CDR3 reads TGTGCCAGCAGTTACCTAGCGGGGGGGCCGGGTGAGCAGTTCTTC. It translates to CASSYLAGGPGEQFF.

The V call is TRBV5-1, the J call TRBJ1-4; TRBD1 matches at 9 bases. The CDR3 extends over 14 amino acids. CDR1 is SGHRS and CDR2 is YFSETQ in the germline V gene. Trimming removed 4 bases from V and 5 bases from J; junction bases left unmatched: 3. Here the CDR3 DNA reads TGCGCCAGCAGCCCGGGACAGGGCAATGAAAAACTGTTTTTT. Translated, it gives CASSPGQGNEKLFF.